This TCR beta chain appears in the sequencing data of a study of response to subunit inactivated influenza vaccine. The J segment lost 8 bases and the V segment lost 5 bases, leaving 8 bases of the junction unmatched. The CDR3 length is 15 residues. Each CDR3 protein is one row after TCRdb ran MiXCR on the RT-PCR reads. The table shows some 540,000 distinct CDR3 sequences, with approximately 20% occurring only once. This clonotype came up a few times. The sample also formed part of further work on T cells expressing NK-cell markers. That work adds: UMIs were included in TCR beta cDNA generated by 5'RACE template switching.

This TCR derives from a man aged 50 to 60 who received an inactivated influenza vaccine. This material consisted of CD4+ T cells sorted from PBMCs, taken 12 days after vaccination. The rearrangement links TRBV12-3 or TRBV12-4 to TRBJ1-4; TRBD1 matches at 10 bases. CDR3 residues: CASSTDRGLREKLFF. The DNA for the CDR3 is TGTGCCAGCAGTACAGACAGGGGGCTGCGGGAAAAACTGTTTTTT.